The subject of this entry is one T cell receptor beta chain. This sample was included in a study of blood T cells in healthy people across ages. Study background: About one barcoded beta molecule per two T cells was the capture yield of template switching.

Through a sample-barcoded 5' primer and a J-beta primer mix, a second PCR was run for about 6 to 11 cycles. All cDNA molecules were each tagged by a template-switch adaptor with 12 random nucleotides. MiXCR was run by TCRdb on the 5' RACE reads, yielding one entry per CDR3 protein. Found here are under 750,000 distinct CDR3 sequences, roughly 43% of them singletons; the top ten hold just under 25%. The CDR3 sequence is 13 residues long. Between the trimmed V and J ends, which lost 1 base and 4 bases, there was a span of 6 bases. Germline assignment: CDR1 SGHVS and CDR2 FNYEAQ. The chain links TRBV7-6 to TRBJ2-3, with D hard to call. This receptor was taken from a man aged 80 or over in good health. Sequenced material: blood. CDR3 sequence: CASSLVTADTQYF. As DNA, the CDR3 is TGTGCCAGCAGCTTAGTGACGGCAGATACGCAGTATTTT. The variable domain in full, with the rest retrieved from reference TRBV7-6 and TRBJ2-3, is GAGVSQSPRYKVTKRGQDVALRCDPISGHVSLYWYRQALGQGPEFLTYFNYEAQQDKSGLPNDRFSAERPEGSISTLTIQRTEQRDSAMYRCASSLVTADTQYFGPGTRLTVL.